The 30 T cell receptor beta chains presented below share a single source sample, sequenced in a study of Ad26.COV2.S vaccination and SARS-CoV-2 variants. Using immunoSEQ multiplex PCR, the repertoire was profiled, and TCRdb retains in-frame clones only, with some absent. The sample gives 450,000 to 550,000 clones, roughly nine tenths of which show up once; approximately 2.5% is in the top ten. Sample treatment: some 20 received Ad26.COV2.S at low or high dose, single or two shots; about 5 received placebo; per-sample allocation not given. Samples were taken on day 63 after the first vaccine or placebo injection. Specimen: peripheral blood, collected in a trial of Ad26.COV2.S vaccine versus placebo. Source of these receptors: a person aged 18 to 65 who received the Ad26.COV2.S COVID-19 vaccine or a placebo.

J is TRBJ1-1 and V is TRBV19; D may be TRBD1 (5 bases). The CDR3 is made up of 15 amino acids. CDR1 LNHDA and CDR2 SQIVND come from the germline V gene (reference sequence). V lost 3 bases and J lost 7, with 18 bases in between. Here the CDR3 DNA reads TGTGCCAGTAGTATTCAGGTTCGGGGGATCAATGAAGCTTTCTTT. It translates to CASSIQVRGINEAFF.

The V gene is TRBV5-4, the J gene TRBJ2-1; 7 positions agree with TRBD2. Germline CDR1 SGHNT, CDR2 YYREEE (reference sequence). V lost 4 bases to trimming and J lost 7 bases; unmatched junction nucleotides: 14. CDR3 length: 16 amino acids. The chain's CDR3 is CASSRVGTTVDNEQFF. CDR3 coding DNA: TGTGCCAGCAGCCGAGTTGGGACTACGGTTGATAATGAGCAGTTCTTC.

This clone has only one observation. CDR3 residues: CASGWGSGRNEQFF. CDR3 coding DNA: TGTGCCAGCGGTTGGGGTAGCGGGAGAAATGAGCAGTTCTTC. The V and J genes are TRBV27 and TRBJ2-1; 9 positions agree with TRBD2. The CDR3 is 14 amino acids. Germline CDR1 is MNHEY and CDR2 is SMNVEV (reference sequence). V was clipped by 8 bases and J by 7 bases; unmatched bases: 9.

This sequence joins TRBV13 and TRBJ2-2; a possible D gene is TRBD2 (7 bases). The germline gives CDR1 PRHDT, CDR2 FYEKMQ (reference sequence). Trimming removed 6 bases at V and 3 bases at J, with 14 bases between. The CDR3 extends over 15 amino acids. The CDR3 sequence is CASRRGGGDTGELFF. CDR3 DNA sequence: TGTGCCAGCAGAAGGGGGGGCGGGGACACCGGGGAGCTGTTTTTT.

The chain couples TRBV7-2 to TRBJ2-5; D is possibly TRBD2 (6 bases). CDR1 SGHTA and CDR2 FQGNSA come from the germline V gene. The CDR3 runs 14 residues. The V end lost 1 base, the J end lost 5 bases, and 11 bases lay between the germline ends. For the CDR3, the DNA is TGTGCCAGCAGCTTAGTGGTGGGGAGGGAGACCCAGTACTTC. This codes for CASSLVVGRETQYF.

The genes are TRBV12-3 or TRBV12-4 and TRBJ1-4; maybe TRBD1 (6 bases). Trimming shortened V by 7 bases and J by 8 bases, and 14 bases separated the two germline ends. The length of the CDR3 is 13 residues. This CDR3 is CASKGRGWEKLFF. CDR3 nucleotide sequence: TGTGCCAGCAAAGGCAGGGGATGGGAAAAACTGTTTTTT.

The V call is TRBV19, the J call TRBJ1-1; a weak D match, TRBD1 (5 bases). The CDR3 extends over 12 amino acids. CDR1 LNHDA and CDR2 SQIVND come from the germline V gene (reference sequence). Trimming pared 7 bases from V and 6 bases from J, leaving 12 bases between. CDR3 DNA: TGTGCCAGTAAGGGGAAAGCGCCTGAAGCTTTCTTT. This encodes CASKGKAPEAFF.

This chain links TRBV19 with TRBJ2-1; TRBD2 might be the D (5 bases). Looked up from germline, CDR1 is LNHDA and CDR2 is SQIVND (reference sequence). The length of the CDR3 is 14 residues. With 5 bases removed from V and 8 bases from J, the gap between germline ends came to 16 bases. DNA for the CDR3: TGTGCCAGTAGTCGGGCGAGAGGGTACGATGAGCAGTTCTTC. Protein product: CASSRARGYDEQFF.

The CDR3 is CASSQDMEQPQHF. The CDR3 nucleotides read TGTGCCAGCAGCCAAGATATGGAACAGCCCCAGCATTTT. This chain connects TRBV3-1 (or the pseudogene TRBV3-2) to TRBJ1-5; D remains unclear. V dropped 0 bases and J dropped 7 bases, with 7 bases sitting between them. The CDR3 sequence is 13 residues long. Germline CDR1 reads LGHDT; CDR2 reads YNNKEL (reference sequence).

This chain links TRBV9 with TRBJ1-2; TRBD1 is a possible D gene (5 bases). The CDR3 loop spans 15 amino acids. Germline-derived CDR1 and CDR2 are SGDLS and YYNGEE. Trimming shortened V by 0 bases and J by 7 bases, and 16 bases separated the two germline ends. CDR3 in DNA: TGTGCCAGCAGCGTAGTAGTCCCGGGGACCGGTGGCTACACCTTC. This encodes CASSVVVPGTGGYTF. The full variable domain, with the rest looked up from reference TRBV9 and TRBJ1-2, is DSGVTQTPKHLITATGQRVTLRCSPRSGDLSVYWYQQSLDQGLQFLIQYYNGEERAKGNILERFSAQQFPDLHSELNLSSLELGDSALYFCASSVVVPGTGGYTFGSGTRLTVV.

This clone was found once. V is TRBV3-1 (or the pseudogene TRBV3-2) and J is TRBJ2-7, with a weak D call TRBD2 (5 bases). Germline V gene sequence: CDR1 LGHDT, CDR2 YNNKEL (reference sequence). V was cut by 4 bases and J by 2 bases, with 15 bases left in between. The CDR3 spans 15 residues. The chain's CDR3 is CASSPLGRATYEQYF. Written as DNA, the CDR3 is TGTGCCAGCAGCCCACTAGGCAGAGCCACCTACGAGCAGTACTTC.

Here the CDR3 reads CASSSGQGSLPQHF. The CDR3 DNA follows: TGTGCCAGCAGCTCGGGACAGGGGAGTCTGCCCCAGCATTTT. The V gene is TRBV7-2, the J gene TRBJ1-5; 10 nucleotides align to TRBD1. Germline V gene data show CDR1 as SGHTA and CDR2 as FQGNSA. The CDR3 runs 14 residues. Unmatched junction bases numbered 6, after V lost 4 bases and J lost 9 bases. Drawing the rest from reference TRBV7-2 and TRBJ1-5, the complete variable domain is GAGVSQSPSNKVTEKGKDVELRCDPISGHTALYWYRQSLGQGLEFLIYFQGNSAPDKSGLPSDRFSAERTGGSVSTLTIQRTQQEDSAVYLCASSSGQGSLPQHFGDGTRLSIL.

CDR3 amino acids: CASPTWTGVSTDTQYF. The CDR3 DNA reads as TGTGCCAGCCCCACCTGGACAGGTGTTAGCACAGATACGCAGTATTTT. This sequence joins TRBV5-8 and TRBJ2-3; 7 positions agree with TRBD1. The CDR3 has 16 residues. Germline CDR1 and CDR2: SGHTS and YDEGEE. The J segment lost 0 bases and the V segment lost 7 bases, leaving 11 bases of the junction unmatched.

This chain joins TRBV19 and TRBJ2-6, with D unresolved. Looked up from germline, CDR1 is LNHDA and CDR2 is SQIVND (reference sequence). The CDR3 runs to 16 residues. Trimming shortened V by 1 base and J by 1 base, and 8 bases separated the two germline ends. The CDR3 loop reads CASSIGSRSGANVLTF. In DNA, the CDR3 is TGTGCCAGTAGTATAGGGTCTAGATCTGGGGCCAACGTCCTGACTTTC.

The rearrangement joins TRBV4-3 to TRBJ2-7, with D hard to call. Germline V lookup: CDR1 LGHNA, CDR2 YSLEER. Trimming shortened V by 1 base and J by 4 bases, and 14 bases separated the two germline ends. The CDR3 is 15 residues long. In DNA form, the CDR3 reads TGCGCCAGCAGCCAAGGGGTATCCACTCAATACGAGCAGTACTTC. Translation: CASSQGVSTQYEQYF.

The rearrangement uses TRBV4-2 and TRBJ1-2; maybe TRBD1 (5 bases). Trimming took off 1 base at V and 7 bases at J, with 16 bases between the two ends. The length of the CDR3 is 15 residues. CDR1 and CDR2 from the germline V gene are LGHNA and YNFKEQ. The CDR3 spells CASSQGSRGERGYTF. The CDR3 DNA follows: TGTGCCAGCAGCCAAGGCAGCCGGGGGGAGCGTGGCTACACCTTC.

The rearrangement uses TRBV19 and TRBJ1-5; 9 positions match TRBD1. In germline, CDR1 is LNHDA, CDR2 SQIVND (reference sequence). V was clipped by 5 bases and J by 4 bases; unmatched bases: 6. This CDR3 region has 15 residues. The CDR3 DNA reads as TGTGCCAGTAGTGCCTCGACAGGGGGGAATCAGCCCCAGCATTTT. Residues: CASSASTGGNQPQHF.

This clone was found a few times. V and J are TRBV5-6 and TRBJ2-5; no clear D gene. Germline CDR1 and CDR2: SGHDT and YYEEEE. This CDR3 region has 15 residues. Trimming left V 1 base short and J 5 bases short, with 15 bases between. The DNA for the CDR3 is TGTGCCAGCAGCTTGATTGGCAGGAGAACGGAGACCCAGTACTTC. It translates to CASSLIGRRTETQYF.

This chain connects TRBV11-1 to TRBJ2-7; D ambiguous. This CDR3 region has 13 residues. The V end lost 1 base, the J end lost 2 bases, and 6 bases lay between the germline ends. Germline V gene sequence: CDR1 SGHAT, CDR2 FQDESV (reference sequence). The CDR3 sequence is CASSLVVPYEQYF. CDR3 DNA sequence: TGTGCCAGCAGCTTAGTTGTCCCCTACGAGCAGTACTTC.

The V gene is TRBV7-3, the J gene TRBJ1-2, with 9 bases lining up with TRBD1. The CDR3 contains 14 residues. V was pared by 5 bases and J by 8 bases, with 9 bases of the junction left unmatched. The V gene's germline CDR1 is SGHTA and CDR2 FQGTGA. The CDR3 protein is CASSPGQGLQGYTF. The CDR3 DNA is TGTGCCAGCAGCCCGGGACAGGGACTTCAGGGCTACACCTTC.

As regards this clone: Other nucleotide sequences from this sample produce the same CDR3. The V gene is TRBV7-2, the J gene TRBJ1-1, with 7 bases that match TRBD1. The CDR3 covers 14 residues. After removal of 5 bases from V and 1 base from J, the junction contained 4 bases not matched to a gene. Germline loops: CDR1 SGHTA, CDR2 FQGNSA. The CDR3 protein is CASSNRGRNTEAFF. CDR3 in DNA: TGTGCCAGCAGCAACAGGGGCAGGAACACTGAAGCTTTCTTT.

This chain's CDR3 is CASSTGGTVYNEQFF. The DNA of the CDR3 is TGTGCCAGCAGCACGGGGGGGACAGTCTACAATGAGCAGTTCTTC. The chain has TRBV6-2 or TRBV6-3 and TRBJ2-1; D may be TRBD2 (8 bases). Germline V gene lookup returns CDR1 MNHEY and CDR2 SVGEGT. The length of the CDR3 is 15 residues. V was cut by 6 bases and J by 3 bases, with 15 bases left in between.

This clone was recorded once. The V and J genes are TRBV4-3 and TRBJ1-1, with D tentatively TRBD1 (5 bases). Germline V gene sequence: CDR1 LGHNA, CDR2 YSLEER. The CDR3 has 15 amino acids. V lost 0 bases, J lost 4 bases, and 12 bases lay in between. The CDR3, as DNA: TGCGCCAGCAGCCAAGATGGGGCAGGGATCACTGAAGCTTTCTTT. Translating it yields CASSQDGAGITEAFF.

The genes are TRBV7-6 and TRBJ2-7, with D perhaps TRBD1 (6 bases). The CDR3 sequence is 16 residues long. V was pared by 6 bases and J by 2 bases, with 20 bases between. Germline V gives CDR1 SGHVS, CDR2 FNYEAQ. The CDR3: CASSPATGTPTYEQYF. DNA of the CDR3: TGTGCCAGCAGTCCCGCCACCGGGACACCCACCTACGAGCAGTACTTC.

J is TRBJ2-3 and V is TRBV11-3; 9 nucleotides align to TRBD2. The V segment lost 0 bases and the J segment 1 base; nucleotides outside the gene matches: 5. CDR1 and CDR2 from the germline V gene are SGHNT and YENEEA. The CDR3 length is 17 residues. CDR3 bases: TGTGCCAGCAGCTTAGATGGGGTAGCGGGGGGCACAGATACGCAGTATTTT. As protein: CASSLDGVAGGTDTQYF. Using reference TRBV11-3 and TRBJ2-3 for the parts outside the CDR3, the full variable domain is EAGVVQSPRYKIIEKKQPVAFWCNPISGHNTLYWYLQNLGQGPELLIRYENEEAVDDSQLPKDRFSAERLKGVDSTLKIQPAELGDSAVYLCASSLDGVAGGTDTQYFGPGTRLTVL.

This clone was counted a single time. The chain links TRBV5-1 to TRBJ2-1, with D possibly being TRBD2 (6 bases). This CDR3 has 15 residues. Germline V gives CDR1 SGHRS, CDR2 YFSETQ. This chain's CDR3 is CASSYSGPSYNEQFF. Here the CDR3 DNA reads TGCGCGAGCTCCTACAGCGGGCCGAGCTACAATGAGCAGTTCTTC.

The chain has TRBV19 and TRBJ1-6; TRBD1 matches at 8 bases. V lost 2 bases, J lost 10 bases, and 10 bases stayed unmatched. The CDR3 is 16 amino acids. Germline CDR1 is LNHDA and CDR2 is SQIVND (reference sequence). The CDR3 sequence: CASSIRSGQGLSPLHF. The CDR3 nucleotides read TGTGCCAGTAGTATAAGGAGTGGACAGGGTCTGTCACCCCTCCACTTT.

The V gene is TRBV12-3 or TRBV12-4, the J gene TRBJ1-3; D ambiguous. The CDR3 extends over 13 amino acids. V was shortened by 11 bases and J by 0 bases, with 11 bases between the two germline ends. CDR3 in amino acids: CAGRPSSGNTIYF. In DNA form, the CDR3 reads TGTGCCGGCCGCCCAAGCTCTGGAAACACCATATATTTT.

The gene calls are TRBV7-2 and TRBJ1-6; 10 bases map to TRBD1. In germline, CDR1 is SGHTA, CDR2 FQGNSA. V lost 5 bases to trimming and J lost 7 bases; unmatched junction nucleotides: 5. This CDR3 has 15 amino acids. CDR3 protein: CASSVRDRGNSPLHF. The CDR3 DNA is TGTGCCAGCAGCGTTCGGGACAGGGGAAATTCACCCCTCCACTTT.

The V call is TRBV27, the J call TRBJ1-1, with D uncertain. Trimming took 3 bases from V and 4 from J, leaving 9 bases between them. The CDR3 is 13 amino acids. Germline CDR1 is MNHEY and CDR2 is SMNVEV (reference sequence). As DNA, the CDR3 is TGTGCCAGCAGTTTGATTCCGGGCACTGAAGCTTTCTTT. Translating gives CASSLIPGTEAFF.